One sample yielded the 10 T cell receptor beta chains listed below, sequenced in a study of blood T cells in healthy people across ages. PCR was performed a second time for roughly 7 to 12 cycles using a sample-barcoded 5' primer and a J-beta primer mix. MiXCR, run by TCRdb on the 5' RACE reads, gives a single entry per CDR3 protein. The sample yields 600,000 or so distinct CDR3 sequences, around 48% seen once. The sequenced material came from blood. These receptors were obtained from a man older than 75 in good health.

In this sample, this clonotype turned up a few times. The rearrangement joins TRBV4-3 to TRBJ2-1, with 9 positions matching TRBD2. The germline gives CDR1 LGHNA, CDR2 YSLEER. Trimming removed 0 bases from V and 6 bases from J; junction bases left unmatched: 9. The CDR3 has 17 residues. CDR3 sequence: CASSQDEGRGGFNEQFF. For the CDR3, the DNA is TGCGCCAGCAGCCAAGATGAAGGGCGGGGGGGTTTCAATGAGCAGTTCTTC.

The CDR3 here is CSASGTQNYGYTF. In nucleotides, the CDR3 is TGCAGTGCGTCCGGGACCCAAAACTATGGCTACACCTTC. The chain joins TRBV20-1 to TRBJ1-2; possible D gene TRBD1, 5 bases. Trimming removed 6 bases at V and 2 bases at J, with 13 bases between. The CDR3 consists of 13 residues. Germline V CDR1 and CDR2: DFQATT, SNEGSKA (reference sequence).

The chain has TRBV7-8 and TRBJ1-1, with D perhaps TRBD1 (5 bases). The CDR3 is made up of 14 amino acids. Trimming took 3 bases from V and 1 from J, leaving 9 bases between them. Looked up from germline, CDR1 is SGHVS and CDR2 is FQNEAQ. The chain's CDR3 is CASSFLDTNTEAFF. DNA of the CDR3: TGTGCCAGCAGCTTCCTGGACACGAACACTGAAGCTTTCTTT. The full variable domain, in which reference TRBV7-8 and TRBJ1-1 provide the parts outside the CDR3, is GAGVSQSPRYKVAKRGQDVALRCDPISGHVSLFWYQQALGQGPEFLTYFQNEAQLDKSGLPSDRFFAERPEGSVSTLKIQRTQQEDSAVYLCASSFLDTNTEAFFGQGTRLTVV.

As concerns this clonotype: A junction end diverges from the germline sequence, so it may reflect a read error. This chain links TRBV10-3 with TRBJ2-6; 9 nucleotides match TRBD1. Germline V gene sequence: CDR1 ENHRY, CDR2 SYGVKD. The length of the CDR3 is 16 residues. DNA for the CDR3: TGTGCCATCAGGGACAGGGGCACCTCTGGGGCCAACGCCCTGACTTTC. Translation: CAIRDRGTSGANALTF.

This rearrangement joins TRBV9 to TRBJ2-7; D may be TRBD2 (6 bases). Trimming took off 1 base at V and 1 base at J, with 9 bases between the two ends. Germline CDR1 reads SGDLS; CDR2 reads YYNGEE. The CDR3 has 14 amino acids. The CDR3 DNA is TGTGCCAGCAGCGTACAGGCGGGGTCCTACGAGCAGTACTTC. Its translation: CASSVQAGSYEQYF.

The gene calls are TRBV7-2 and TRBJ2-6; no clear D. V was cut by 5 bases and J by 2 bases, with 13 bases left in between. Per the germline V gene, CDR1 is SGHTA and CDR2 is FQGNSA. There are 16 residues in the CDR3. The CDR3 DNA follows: TGTGCCAGCAGCATCTCGTCCCGGCCTGGGGCCAACGTCCTGACTTTC. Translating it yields CASSISSRPGANVLTF.

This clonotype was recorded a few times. The CDR3 nucleotides read TGTGCCACCGCCGGACAGGGATATGGAGATACGCAGTATTTT. This gives the protein CATAGQGYGDTQYF. The V call is TRBV24-1, the J call TRBJ2-3; 8 nucleotides match TRBD1. The CDR3 consists of 14 residues. V lost 9 bases and J lost 5; bases outside the gene matches: 9. Germline V gene data show CDR1 as KGHDR and CDR2 as SFDVKD.

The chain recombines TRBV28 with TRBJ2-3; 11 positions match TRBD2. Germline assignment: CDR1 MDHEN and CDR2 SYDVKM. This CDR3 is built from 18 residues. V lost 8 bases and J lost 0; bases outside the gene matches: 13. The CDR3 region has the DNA TGTGCCAGCGTATCTTGGGGACTAGCGGTCTCTAGCACAGATACGCAGTATTTT. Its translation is CASVSWGLAVSSTDTQYF.

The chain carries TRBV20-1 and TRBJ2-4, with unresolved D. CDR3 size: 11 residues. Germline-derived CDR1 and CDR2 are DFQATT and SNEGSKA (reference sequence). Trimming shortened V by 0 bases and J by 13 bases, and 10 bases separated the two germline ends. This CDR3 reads CSARDVAEQYF. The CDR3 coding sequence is TGCAGTGCTAGAGATGTTGCAGAGCAGTACTTC.

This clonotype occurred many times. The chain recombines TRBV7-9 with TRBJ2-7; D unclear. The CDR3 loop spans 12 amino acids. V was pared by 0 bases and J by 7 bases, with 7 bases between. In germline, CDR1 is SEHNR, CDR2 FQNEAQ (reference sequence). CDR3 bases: TGTGCCAGCAGCTTAGCCTATAAGGAGCAGTACTTC. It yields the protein CASSLAYKEQYF.